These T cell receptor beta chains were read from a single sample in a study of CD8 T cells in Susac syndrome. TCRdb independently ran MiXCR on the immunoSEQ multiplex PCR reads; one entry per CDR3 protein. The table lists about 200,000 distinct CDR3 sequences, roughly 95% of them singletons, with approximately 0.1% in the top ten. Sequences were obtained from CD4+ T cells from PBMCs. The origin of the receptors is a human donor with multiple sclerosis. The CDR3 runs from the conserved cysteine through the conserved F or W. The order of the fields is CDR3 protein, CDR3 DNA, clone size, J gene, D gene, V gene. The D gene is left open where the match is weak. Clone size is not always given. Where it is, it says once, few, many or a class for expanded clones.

CDR3aa: CASSPRTDYYGYTF; CDR3nt: TGTGCCAGCAGTCCACGGACGGACTACTATGGCTACACCTTC; abundance: few; j_gene: TRBJ1-2; d_gene: -; v_gene: TRBV6-1
CDR3aa: CASSPPRPGSGNTIYF; CDR3nt: TGTGCCAGCAGCCCCCCCCGTCCGGGATCTGGAAACACCATATATTTT; abundance: -; j_gene: TRBJ1-3; d_gene: -; v_gene: TRBV5-6
CDR3aa: CSAFWDRTYEQYF; CDR3nt: TGCAGTGCTTTCTGGGACAGGACCTACGAACAGTACTTC; abundance: -; j_gene: TRBJ2-7; d_gene: TRBD1; v_gene: TRBV20-1
CDR3aa: CASSSTRTGRDTIYF; CDR3nt: TGTGCCAGCAGCTCCACGAGGACAGGGCGGGACACCATATATTTT; abundance: -; j_gene: TRBJ1-3; d_gene: TRBD1; v_gene: TRBV7-6
CDR3aa: CSAVTPGQPYNEQFF; CDR3nt: TGCAGTGCGGTCACGCCGGGACAGCCCTACAATGAGCAGTTCTTC; abundance: -; j_gene: TRBJ2-1; d_gene: TRBD1; v_gene: TRBV20-1
CDR3aa: CAWNYGVRDTEAFF; CDR3nt: TGTGCCTGGAATTATGGTGTCAGGGACACTGAAGCTTTCTTT; abundance: -; j_gene: TRBJ1-1; d_gene: -; v_gene: TRBV30
CDR3aa: CASSRDVGNSPLHF; CDR3nt: TGTGCCAGCAGCCGAGACGTCGGAAATTCACCCCTCCACTTT; abundance: -; j_gene: TRBJ1-6; d_gene: -; v_gene: TRBV5-5
CDR3aa: CSAREKGGTDTQYF; CDR3nt: TGCAGTGCTAGAGAAAAAGGGGGTACGGATACGCAGTATTTT; abundance: -; j_gene: TRBJ2-3; d_gene: -; v_gene: TRBV20-1
CDR3aa: CSAKRPSLAKNIQYF; CDR3nt: TGCAGTGCGAAGAGGCCAAGTCTAGCCAAAAACATTCAGTACTTC; abundance: -; j_gene: TRBJ2-4; d_gene: -; v_gene: TRBV20-1
CDR3aa: CATSDLPGAAASTF; CDR3nt: TGTGCCACCAGTGATTTGCCCGGGGCAGCCGCGTCCACCTTC; abundance: -; j_gene: TRBJ1-2; d_gene: -; v_gene: TRBV24-1
CDR3aa: CASSLRRGLVGGEKLFF; CDR3nt: TGTGCCAGCAGCCTAAGACGGGGGCTTGTGGGGGGTGAAAAACTGTTTTTT; abundance: -; j_gene: TRBJ1-4; d_gene: -; v_gene: TRBV4-2
CDR3aa: CASSLFESDSPLHF; CDR3nt: TGTGCCAGCAGCTTATTCGAGAGTGATTCACCCCTCCACTTT; abundance: -; j_gene: TRBJ1-6; d_gene: -; v_gene: TRBV7-2
CDR3aa: CSVTGQGNYGYTF; CDR3nt: TGCAGCGTTACTGGACAGGGGAACTATGGCTACACCTTC; abundance: -; j_gene: TRBJ1-2; d_gene: TRBD1; v_gene: TRBV29-1
CDR3aa: CASSQVLAEKLFF; CDR3nt: TGTGCCAGCAGCCAAGTGCTGGCGGAAAAACTGTTTTTT; abundance: -; j_gene: TRBJ1-4; d_gene: -; v_gene: TRBV3-1
CDR3aa: CASSSNVGGTQETQYF; CDR3nt: TGCGCCAGCAGCTCCAACGTTGGGGGGACTCAAGAGACCCAGTACTTC; abundance: once; j_gene: TRBJ2-5; d_gene: -; v_gene: TRBV5-1
CDR3aa: CATSRGTQNIQYF; CDR3nt: TGTGCCACCAGCAGGGGGACCCAAAACATTCAGTACTTC; abundance: -; j_gene: TRBJ2-4; d_gene: -; v_gene: TRBV15
CDR3aa: CAWFLGGLNTEAFF; CDR3nt: TGTGCCTGGTTCCTGGGAGGCCTGAACACTGAAGCTTTCTTT; abundance: -; j_gene: TRBJ1-1; d_gene: -; v_gene: TRBV30
CDR3aa: CASRRDSRSQLNTEAFF; CDR3nt: TGCGCCAGCAGACGAGACAGCCGATCACAACTAAACACTGAAGCTTTCTTT; abundance: -; j_gene: TRBJ1-1; d_gene: -; v_gene: TRBV5-1
CDR3aa: CASTWGDWAGELFF; CDR3nt: TGTGCCAGCACCTGGGGGGACTGGGCCGGGGAGCTGTTTTTT; abundance: -; j_gene: TRBJ2-2; d_gene: -; v_gene: TRBV2
CDR3aa: CSSKRGGRDTQYF; CDR3nt: TGCAGCTCCAAGCGGGGGGGCCGAGATACGCAGTATTTT; abundance: -; j_gene: TRBJ2-3; d_gene: TRBD2; v_gene: TRBV29-1
CDR3aa: CASSLGSGGQETQYF; CDR3nt: TGTGCCAGCAGCTTAGGCTCGGGGGGCCAAGAGACCCAGTACTTC; abundance: -; j_gene: TRBJ2-5; d_gene: TRBD2; v_gene: TRBV7-3
CDR3aa: CASSQAMTTNEQFF; CDR3nt: TGTGCCAGCAGCCAAGCAATGACCACCAATGAGCAGTTCTTC; abundance: -; j_gene: TRBJ2-1; d_gene: -; v_gene: TRBV4-2
CDR3aa: CAWSTGIDTEAFF; CDR3nt: TGTGCCTGGAGTACTGGGATTGACACTGAAGCTTTCTTT; abundance: once; j_gene: TRBJ1-1; d_gene: -; v_gene: TRBV30
CDR3aa: CSAETGTPEAFF; CDR3nt: TGCAGCGCCGAAACCGGGACACCTGAAGCTTTCTTT; abundance: -; j_gene: TRBJ1-1; d_gene: -; v_gene: TRBV29-1
CDR3aa: CASRAVYYGYTF; CDR3nt: TGTGCCAGCAGGGCGGTTTACTATGGCTACACCTTC; abundance: -; j_gene: TRBJ1-2; d_gene: -; v_gene: TRBV9
CDR3aa: CASSDSLTQGTETQYF; CDR3nt: TGTGCCAGCAGTGACAGCCTGACCCAGGGGACGGAGACCCAGTACTTC; abundance: -; j_gene: TRBJ2-5; d_gene: -; v_gene: TRBV3-1
CDR3aa: CSVRNTEAFF; CDR3nt: TGCAGCGTTCGGAACACTGAAGCTTTCTTT; abundance: -; j_gene: TRBJ1-1; d_gene: -; v_gene: TRBV29-1
CDR3aa: CASSPHPGQGREQYF; CDR3nt: TGTGCCAGCAGTCCCCATCCTGGACAGGGAAGAGAGCAGTACTTC; abundance: -; j_gene: TRBJ2-7; d_gene: TRBD1; v_gene: TRBV12-3/TRBV12-4
CDR3aa: CASSRHPGQRGETQYF; CDR3nt: TGTGCCAGCAGCCGGCACCCGGGACAGAGGGGAGAGACCCAGTACTTC; abundance: -; j_gene: TRBJ2-5; d_gene: TRBD1; v_gene: TRBV7-3
CDR3aa: CASSRTGTGVQPQHF; CDR3nt: TGTGCCAGCAGCCGCACCGGGACAGGAGTTCAGCCCCAGCATTTT; abundance: -; j_gene: TRBJ1-5; d_gene: TRBD1; v_gene: TRBV3-1
CDR3aa: CASSSVVGYTF; CDR3nt: TGTGCCAGCAGTTCGGTGGTTGGCTACACCTTC; abundance: -; j_gene: TRBJ1-2; d_gene: -; v_gene: TRBV6-2/TRBV6-3
CDR3aa: CSARLPGLNGYTF; CDR3nt: TGCAGTGCTAGACTTCCGGGACTCAATGGCTACACCTTC; abundance: -; j_gene: TRBJ1-2; d_gene: -; v_gene: TRBV20-1
CDR3aa: CASSSRARDQYF; CDR3nt: TGTGCCAGCAGTTCAAGAGCCCGCGACCAGTACTTC; abundance: -; j_gene: TRBJ2-5; d_gene: -; v_gene: TRBV28
CDR3aa: CASSRLQVPAYEQYF; CDR3nt: TGTGCCAGCAGCCGCCTTCAGGTTCCGGCCTACGAGCAGTACTTC; abundance: -; j_gene: TRBJ2-7; d_gene: -; v_gene: TRBV7-6